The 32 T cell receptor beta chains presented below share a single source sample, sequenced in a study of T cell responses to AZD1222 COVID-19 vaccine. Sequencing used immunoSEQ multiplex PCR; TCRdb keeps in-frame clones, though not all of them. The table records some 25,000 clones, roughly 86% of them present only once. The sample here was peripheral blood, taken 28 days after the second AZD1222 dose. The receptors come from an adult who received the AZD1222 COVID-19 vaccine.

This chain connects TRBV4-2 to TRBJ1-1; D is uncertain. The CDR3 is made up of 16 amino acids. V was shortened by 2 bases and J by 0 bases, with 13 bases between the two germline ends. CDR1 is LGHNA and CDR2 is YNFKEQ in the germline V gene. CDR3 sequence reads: CASSQPYGRMNTEAFF. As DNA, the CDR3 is TGTGCCAGCAGCCAACCTTACGGACGTATGAACACTGAAGCTTTCTTT.

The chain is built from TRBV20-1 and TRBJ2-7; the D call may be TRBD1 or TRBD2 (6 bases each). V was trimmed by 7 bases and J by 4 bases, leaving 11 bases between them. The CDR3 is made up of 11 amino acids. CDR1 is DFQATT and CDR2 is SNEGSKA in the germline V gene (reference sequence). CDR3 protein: CSVGGGYEQYF. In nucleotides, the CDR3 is TGCAGTGTGGGGGGCGGGTACGAGCAGTACTTC.

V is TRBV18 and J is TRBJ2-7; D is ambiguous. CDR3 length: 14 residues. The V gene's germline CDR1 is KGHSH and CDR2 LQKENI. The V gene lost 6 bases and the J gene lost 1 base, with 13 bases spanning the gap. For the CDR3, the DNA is TGTGCCAGCTCCCGCGGACCGCAGTCCTACGAGCAGTACTTC. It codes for CASSRGPQSYEQYF.

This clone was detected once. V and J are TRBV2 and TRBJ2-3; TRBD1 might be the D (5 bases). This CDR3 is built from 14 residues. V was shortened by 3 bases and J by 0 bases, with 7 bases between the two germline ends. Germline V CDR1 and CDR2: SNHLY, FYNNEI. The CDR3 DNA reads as TGTGCCAGCAGTGAGGACAAGAGCACAGATACGCAGTATTTT. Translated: CASSEDKSTDTQYF. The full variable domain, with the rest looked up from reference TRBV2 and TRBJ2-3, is EPEVTQTPSHQVTQMGQEVILRCVPISNHLYFYWYRQILGQKVEFLVSFYNNEISEKSEIFDDQFSVERPDGSNFTLKIRSTKLEDSAMYFCASSEDKSTDTQYFGPGTRLTVL.

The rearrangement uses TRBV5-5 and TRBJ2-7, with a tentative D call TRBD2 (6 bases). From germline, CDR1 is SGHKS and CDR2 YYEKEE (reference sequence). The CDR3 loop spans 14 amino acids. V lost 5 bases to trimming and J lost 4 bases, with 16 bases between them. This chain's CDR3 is CASSRIRGKYEQYF. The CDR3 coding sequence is TGTGCCAGCAGTCGGATTCGGGGGAAATACGAGCAGTACTTC.

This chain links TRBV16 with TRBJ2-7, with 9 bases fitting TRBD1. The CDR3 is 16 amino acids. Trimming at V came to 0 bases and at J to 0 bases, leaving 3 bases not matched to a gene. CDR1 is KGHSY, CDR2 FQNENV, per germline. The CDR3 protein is CASSQSPTGGSYEQYF. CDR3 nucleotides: TGTGCCAGCAGCCAATCCCCGACAGGGGGCTCCTACGAGCAGTACTTC.

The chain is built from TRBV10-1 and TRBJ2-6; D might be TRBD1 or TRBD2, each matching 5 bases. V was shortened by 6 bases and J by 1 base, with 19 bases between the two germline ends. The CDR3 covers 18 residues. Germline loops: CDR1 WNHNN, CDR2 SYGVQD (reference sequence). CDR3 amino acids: CASSRGRVIGSGANVLTF. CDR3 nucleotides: TGCGCCAGCAGCCGGGGCCGGGTGATTGGGTCTGGGGCCAACGTCCTGACTTTC.

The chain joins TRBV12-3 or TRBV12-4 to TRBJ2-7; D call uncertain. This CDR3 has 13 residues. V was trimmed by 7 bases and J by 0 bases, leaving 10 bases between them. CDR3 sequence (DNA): TGTGCCAGCACCAACCTTTACTCCTACGAGCAGTACTTC. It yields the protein CASTNLYSYEQYF.

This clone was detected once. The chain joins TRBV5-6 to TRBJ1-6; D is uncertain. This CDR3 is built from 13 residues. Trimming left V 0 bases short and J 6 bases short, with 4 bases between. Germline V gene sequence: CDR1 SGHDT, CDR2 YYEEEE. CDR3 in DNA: TGTGCCAGCAGCTTGGGCCCTAATTCACCCCTCCACTTT. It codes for CASSLGPNSPLHF.

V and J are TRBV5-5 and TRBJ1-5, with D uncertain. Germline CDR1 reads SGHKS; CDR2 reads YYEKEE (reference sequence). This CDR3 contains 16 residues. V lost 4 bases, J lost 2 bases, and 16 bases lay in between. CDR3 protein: CASSPWTALGNQPQHF. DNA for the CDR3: TGTGCCAGCAGCCCCTGGACTGCCCTGGGCAATCAGCCCCAGCATTTT.

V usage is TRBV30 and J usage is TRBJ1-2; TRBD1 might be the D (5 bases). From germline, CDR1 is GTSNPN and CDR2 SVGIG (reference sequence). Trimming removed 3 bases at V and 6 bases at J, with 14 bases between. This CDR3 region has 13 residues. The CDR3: CAWRPGRGHGYTF. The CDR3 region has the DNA TGTGCCTGGAGGCCCGGGCGGGGACATGGCTACACCTTC.

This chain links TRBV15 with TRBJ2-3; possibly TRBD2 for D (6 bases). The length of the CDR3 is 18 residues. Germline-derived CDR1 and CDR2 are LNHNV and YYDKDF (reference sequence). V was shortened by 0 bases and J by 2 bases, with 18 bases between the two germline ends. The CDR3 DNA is TGTGCCACCAGCAGAGATGGGGGGACCCACCGTAACACAGATACGCAGTATTTT. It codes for CATSRDGGTHRNTDTQYF.

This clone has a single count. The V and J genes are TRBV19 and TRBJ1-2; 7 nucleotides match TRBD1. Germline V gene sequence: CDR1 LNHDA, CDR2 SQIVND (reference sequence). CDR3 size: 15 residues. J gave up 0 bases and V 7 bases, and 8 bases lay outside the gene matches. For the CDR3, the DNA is TGTGCCAGTAACCCCTCCGGGACAGCTAACTATGGCTACACCTTC. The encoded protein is CASNPSGTANYGYTF.

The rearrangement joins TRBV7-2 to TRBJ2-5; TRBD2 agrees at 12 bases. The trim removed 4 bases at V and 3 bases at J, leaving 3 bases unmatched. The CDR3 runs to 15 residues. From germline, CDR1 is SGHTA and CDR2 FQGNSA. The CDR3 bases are TGTGCCAGCAGCTCCAGGACTAGCGGGGAAGAGACCCAGTACTTC. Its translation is CASSSRTSGEETQYF.

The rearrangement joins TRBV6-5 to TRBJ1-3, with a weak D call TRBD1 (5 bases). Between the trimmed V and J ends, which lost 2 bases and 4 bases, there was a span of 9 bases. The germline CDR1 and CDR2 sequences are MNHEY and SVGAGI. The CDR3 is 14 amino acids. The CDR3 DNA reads TGTGCCAGCAGTTACGAGGGGCGAGGAAACACCATATATTTT. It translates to CASSYEGRGNTIYF.

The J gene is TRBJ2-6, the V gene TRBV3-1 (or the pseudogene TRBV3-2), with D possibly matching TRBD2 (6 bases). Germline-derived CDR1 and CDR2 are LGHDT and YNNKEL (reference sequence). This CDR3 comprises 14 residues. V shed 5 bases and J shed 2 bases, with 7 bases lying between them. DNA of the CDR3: TGTGCCAGCAGCGGCGGGACTGGGGCCAACGTCCTGACTTTC. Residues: CASSGGTGANVLTF.

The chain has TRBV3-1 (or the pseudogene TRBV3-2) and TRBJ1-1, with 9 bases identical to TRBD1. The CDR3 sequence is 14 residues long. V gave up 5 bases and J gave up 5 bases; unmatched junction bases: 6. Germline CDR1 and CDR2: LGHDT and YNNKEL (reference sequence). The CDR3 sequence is CASSSGTGSTEAFF. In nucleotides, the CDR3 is TGTGCCAGCAGCTCCGGGACAGGGAGTACTGAAGCTTTCTTT.

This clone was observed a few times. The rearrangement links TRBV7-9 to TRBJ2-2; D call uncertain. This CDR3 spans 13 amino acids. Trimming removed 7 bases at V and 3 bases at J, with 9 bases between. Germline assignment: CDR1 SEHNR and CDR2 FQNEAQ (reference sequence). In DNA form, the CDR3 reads TGTGCCAGCACCCCTTCCTACACCGGGGAGCTGTTTTTT. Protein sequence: CASTPSYTGELFF.

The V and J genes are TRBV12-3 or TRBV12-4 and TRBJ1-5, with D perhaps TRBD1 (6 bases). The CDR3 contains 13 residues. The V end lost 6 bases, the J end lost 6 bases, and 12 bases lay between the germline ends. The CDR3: CASSRGAAQPQHF. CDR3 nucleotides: TGTGCCAGCAGCCGGGGGGCTGCTCAGCCCCAGCATTTT.

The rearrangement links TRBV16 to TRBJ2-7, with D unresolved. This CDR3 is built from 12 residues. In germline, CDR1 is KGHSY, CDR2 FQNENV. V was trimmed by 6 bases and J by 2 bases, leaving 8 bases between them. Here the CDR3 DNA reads TGTGCCAGCAGTCAGGACGCCTACGAGCAGTACTTC. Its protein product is CASSQDAYEQYF.

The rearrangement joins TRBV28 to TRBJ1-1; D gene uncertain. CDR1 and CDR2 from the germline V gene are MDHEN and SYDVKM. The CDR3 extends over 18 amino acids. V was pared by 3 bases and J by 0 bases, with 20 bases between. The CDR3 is CASSLRAAVPEMNTEAFF. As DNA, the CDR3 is TGTGCCAGCAGTTTGAGGGCCGCCGTCCCAGAAATGAACACTGAAGCTTTCTTT.

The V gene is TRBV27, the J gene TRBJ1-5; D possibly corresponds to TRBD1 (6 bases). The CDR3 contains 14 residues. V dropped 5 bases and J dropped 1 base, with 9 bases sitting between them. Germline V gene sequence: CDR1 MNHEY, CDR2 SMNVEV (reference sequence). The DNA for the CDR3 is TGTGCCAGCAGTCACACAGGGAGCAATCAGCCCCAGCATTTT. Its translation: CASSHTGSNQPQHF.

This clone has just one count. CDR3 in DNA: TGTTCTTCAGGGGCGGGAGAGACCCAGTACTTC. Its translation is CSSGAGETQYF. The genes are TRBV30 and TRBJ2-5, with D tentatively TRBD1 (6 bases). CDR1 and CDR2 (germline): GTSNPN, SVGIG (reference sequence). The CDR3 covers 11 residues.

The CDR3 nucleotides are TGTGCCAGTAGTACCCCGGCAGGGGCCAGCTATGGCTACACCTTC. This translates into CASSTPAGASYGYTF. V and J are TRBV19 and TRBJ1-2, with D perhaps TRBD1 (6 bases). Per germline, CDR1 LNHDA and CDR2 SQIVND (reference sequence). The V end lost 4 bases, the J end lost 4 bases, and 16 bases lay between the germline ends. CDR3 length: 15 residues.

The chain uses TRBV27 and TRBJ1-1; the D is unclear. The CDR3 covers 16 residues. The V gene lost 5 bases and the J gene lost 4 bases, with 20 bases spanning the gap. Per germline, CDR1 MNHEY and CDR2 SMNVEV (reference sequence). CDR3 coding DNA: TGTGCCAGCAGTCCTTTTCCTATTGGGTCGATCACTGAAGCTTTCTTT. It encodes CASSPFPIGSITEAFF.

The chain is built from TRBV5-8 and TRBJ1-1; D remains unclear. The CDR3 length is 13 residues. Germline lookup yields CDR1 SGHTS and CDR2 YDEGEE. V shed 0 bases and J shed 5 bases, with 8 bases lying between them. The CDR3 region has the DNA TGTGCCAGCAGCTTGGACATGGAAACTGAAGCTTTCTTT. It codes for CASSLDMETEAFF.

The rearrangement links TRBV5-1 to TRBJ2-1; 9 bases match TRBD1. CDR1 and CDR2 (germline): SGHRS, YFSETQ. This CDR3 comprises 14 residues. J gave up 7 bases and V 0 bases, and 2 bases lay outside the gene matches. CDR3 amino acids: CASSLDRGLNEQFF. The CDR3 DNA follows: TGCGCCAGCAGCTTGGACAGGGGGCTGAATGAGCAGTTCTTC.

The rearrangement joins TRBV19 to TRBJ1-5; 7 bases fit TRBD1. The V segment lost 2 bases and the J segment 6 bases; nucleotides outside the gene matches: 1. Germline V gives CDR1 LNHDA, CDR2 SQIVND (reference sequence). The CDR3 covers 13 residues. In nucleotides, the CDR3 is TGTGCCAGTAGTATACAGGGGGGTCAGCCCCAGCATTTT. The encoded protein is CASSIQGGQPQHF.

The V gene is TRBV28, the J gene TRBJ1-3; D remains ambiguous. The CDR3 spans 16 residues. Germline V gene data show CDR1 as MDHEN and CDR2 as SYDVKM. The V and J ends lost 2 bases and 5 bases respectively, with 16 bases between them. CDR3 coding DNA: TGTGCCAGCAGTTTAGCCCCAGCCACCGCCAGAAACACCATATATTTT. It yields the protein CASSLAPATARNTIYF.

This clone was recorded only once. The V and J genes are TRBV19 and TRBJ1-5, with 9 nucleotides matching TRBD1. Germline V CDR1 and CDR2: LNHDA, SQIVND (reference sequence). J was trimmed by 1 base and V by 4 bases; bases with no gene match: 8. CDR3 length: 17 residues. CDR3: CASSKATGGVSNQPQHF. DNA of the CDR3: TGTGCCAGTAGTAAAGCCACAGGGGGCGTCAGCAATCAGCCCCAGCATTTT.

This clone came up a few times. CDR3 nucleotide sequence: TGTGCCAGCAGCTTTGGGGGATCGGGCACCATATATTTT. Translating it yields CASSFGGSGTIYF. The chain uses TRBV12-3 or TRBV12-4 and TRBJ1-3; tentatively, D is TRBD1 (5 bases). The CDR3 covers 13 residues. The V gene lost 6 bases and the J gene lost 9 bases, with 15 bases spanning the gap.

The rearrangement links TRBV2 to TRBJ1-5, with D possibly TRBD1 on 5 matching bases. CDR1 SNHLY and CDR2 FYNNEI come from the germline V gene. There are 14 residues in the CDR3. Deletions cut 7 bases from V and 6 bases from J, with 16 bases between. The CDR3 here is CASTVGTTGQPQHF. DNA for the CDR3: TGTGCCAGCACTGTTGGGACGACGGGTCAGCCCCAGCATTTT.